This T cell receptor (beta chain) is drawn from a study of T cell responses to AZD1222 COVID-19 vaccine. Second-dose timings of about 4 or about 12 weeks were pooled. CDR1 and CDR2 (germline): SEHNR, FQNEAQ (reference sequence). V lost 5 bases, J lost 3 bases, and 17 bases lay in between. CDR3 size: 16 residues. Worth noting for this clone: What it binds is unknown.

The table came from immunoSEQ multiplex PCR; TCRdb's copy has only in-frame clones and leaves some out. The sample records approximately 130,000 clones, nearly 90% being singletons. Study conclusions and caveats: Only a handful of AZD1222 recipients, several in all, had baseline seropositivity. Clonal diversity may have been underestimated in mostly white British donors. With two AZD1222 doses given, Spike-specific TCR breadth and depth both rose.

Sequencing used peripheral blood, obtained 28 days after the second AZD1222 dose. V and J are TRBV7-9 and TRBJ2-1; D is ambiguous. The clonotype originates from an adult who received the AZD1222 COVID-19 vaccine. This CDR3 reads CASSPRAYMGYNEQFF. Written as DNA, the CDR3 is TGTGCCAGCAGCCCTCGGGCTTATATGGGCTACAATGAGCAGTTCTTC.